Presented here are 14 T cell receptor beta chains from one specimen sequenced in a study of regulatory T cells in long-lasting Graves disease. Assembly of TCR beta libraries relied on iRepertoire HTBI primers together with Arm-PCR of CDR3 regions. TCRdb redid the calling of the multiplex PCR reads with MiXCR, one entry per CDR3 protein. The table has some 250,000 distinct CDR3 sequences, approximately 20% seen once. Time point specified: newly diagnosed GD, antithyroid drugs for less than 3 months. RNA isolated from PBMCs was used to make the TCR library. This sample also appeared in a second study, on T cells in Graves' hyperthyroidism and ophthalmopathy.

The sequences come from peripheral blood mononuclear cells (PBMCs), collected at new diagnosis, from a patient treated with antithyroid drugs. These TCRs come from a woman aged 25 to 45 with Graves disease.

A note on this clonotype: This sequence may be a read error, since a much larger clone differs from it by one base. V usage is TRBV7-2 and J usage is TRBJ2-5; TRBD2 agrees at 10 bases. Germline V gene sequence: CDR1 SGHTA, CDR2 FQGNSA. This CDR3 has 15 residues. The V segment lost 6 bases and the J segment 11 bases; nucleotides outside the gene matches: 15. The DNA of the CDR3 is TGTGCCAGCAGTTACCTAGCGGGGGATCGAGATGAGCAGTACTTC. This codes for CASSYLAGDRDEQYF.

Ten or more counts support this clonotype. The chain is built from TRBV12-3 or TRBV12-4 and TRBJ1-1; D unclear. Trimming pared 6 bases from V and 0 bases from J, leaving 14 bases between. This CDR3 has 15 residues. The CDR3 spells CASRYRVELNTEAFF. In DNA, the CDR3 is TGTGCCAGCAGATACCGTGTGGAATTGAACACTGAAGCTTTCTTT.

Of note for this clonotype: A much larger clone lies one base from this, so it may be a read error. The CDR3 carries no conserved terminal phenylalanine or tryptophan, so it likely arises from a read error. V gene TRBV10-3 combines with J gene TRBJ1-1, with TRBD1 matching over 7 bases. This CDR3 is 16 amino acids long. After removal of 0 bases from V and 10 bases from J, the junction contained 14 bases not matched to a gene. CDR1 ENHRY and CDR2 SYGVKD come from the germline V gene. The CDR3 region is CAISESPGQMPGGAFL. The CDR3 DNA sequence: TGTGCCATCAGTGAGTCTCCGGGACAGATGCCCGGGGGAGCTTTCCTT.

This clonotype has a count of ten or more. The rearrangement uses TRBV6-1 and TRBJ1-2, with D unresolved. Germline assignment: CDR1 MNHNS and CDR2 SASEGT. The V end lost 10 bases, the J end lost 2 bases, and 20 bases lay between the germline ends. This CDR3 has 15 residues. The CDR3 nucleotides are TGTGCCATACGGGAGGGCCCCCCTTCCAACTATGGCTACACCTTC. Protein: CAIREGPPSNYGYTF.

This clonotype was counted at least ten times. V gene TRBV14 combines with J gene TRBJ1-1; D remains ambiguous. Germline CDR1 and CDR2: SGHDN and FVKESK. Trimming pared 1 base from V and 4 bases from J, leaving 7 bases between. This CDR3 comprises 13 residues. CDR3 region: CASSQGLSTEAFF. In DNA, the CDR3 is TGTGCCAGCAGCCAAGGACTGAGCACTGAAGCTTTCTTT.

The rearrangement joins TRBV2 to TRBJ2-1; 12 nucleotides line up with TRBD2. This CDR3 is 19 amino acids long. The V gene end was trimmed by 5 bases and the J gene end by 1 base; junction bases not matched to a gene: 12. Germline V gene data show CDR1 as SNHLY and CDR2 as FYNNEI. The CDR3 bases are TGTGCCAGCAGTCTACCCTCGCGACTAGCGGGAGTTTCCTACAATGAGCAGTTCTTC. This gives the protein CASSLPSRLAGVSYNEQFF.

V gene TRBV19 combines with J gene TRBJ1-2; TRBD1 agrees at 9 bases. Germline assignment: CDR1 LNHDA and CDR2 SQIVND (reference sequence). The CDR3 contains 15 residues. Germline trimming cut 5 bases from V and 4 bases from J; bases unmatched to any gene: 8. CDR3 protein: CASSSGTGRPYGYTF. In nucleotides, the CDR3 is TGTGCCAGTAGTTCCGGGACAGGGAGGCCCTATGGCTACACCTTC.

The chain joins TRBV2 to TRBJ1-5; no clear D gene. Trimming removed 4 bases at V and 5 bases at J, with 3 bases between. CDR1 is SNHLY, CDR2 FYNNEI, per germline. The CDR3 loop spans 11 amino acids. The DNA for the CDR3 is TGTGCCAGCAGTGCGGATCAGCCCCAGCATTTT. Its translation is CASSADQPQHF.

In regard to this clonotype: This could be a read error, since a much larger clone is one nucleotide away. The CDR3 does not close with the conserved phenylalanine or tryptophan, likely indicating a read error. V gene TRBV5-5 combines with J gene TRBJ2-5; 15 bases agree with TRBD2. Germline CDR1 reads SGHKS; CDR2 reads YYEKEE (reference sequence). V was clipped by 4 bases and J by 2 bases; unmatched bases: 6. This CDR3 contains 17 residues. CDR3 bases: TGTGCCAGCAGCCGGGGACTAGCGGGGGGAAGGCAAGAGACCCAGTACTTG. Amino acid sequence: CASSRGLAGGRQETQYL.

This clonotype was recorded at least ten times. The chain combines TRBV11-1 with TRBJ1-1; D is possibly TRBD1 (5 bases). Trimming pared 5 bases from V and 5 bases from J, leaving 12 bases between. Looked up from germline, CDR1 is SGHAT and CDR2 is FQDESV (reference sequence). The CDR3 consists of 13 residues. The CDR3: CASSRMGGTEAFF. CDR3 in DNA: TGTGCCAGCAGCCGAATGGGGGGAACTGAAGCTTTCTTT.

In its sample, this clonotype was seen a few times. The genes are TRBV6-9 and TRBJ2-2, with 8 nucleotides matching TRBD2. The ends lost 4 bases at V and 6 bases at J; junction bases unmatched: 13. This CDR3 comprises 17 residues. Germline V gene data show CDR1 as MNHGY and CDR2 as SVAAGI. The CDR3 bases are TGTGCCAGCAGTTCCCTAACGGGGGGGCGGAGGTCCGGGGAGCTGTTTTTT. This encodes CASSSLTGGRRSGELFF.

This clonotype has ten or more counts. At one of its ends the junction is not consistent with the germline gene, which may arise from a read error. The chain is built from TRBV14 and TRBJ1-1; TRBD1 matches 9 bases. Germline assignment: CDR1 SGHDN and CDR2 FVKESK. CDR3 length: 12 residues. CDR3 coding DNA: TGTGCCAGCAGCCAGGACAGGGGAAGGAGTTGTTTT. Amino acid sequence: CASSQDRGRSCF.

There are many counts of this clonotype. This rearrangement joins TRBV20-1 to TRBJ1-1; D is uncertain. This CDR3 comprises 12 residues. Trimming took 7 bases from V and 1 from J, leaving 10 bases between them. Germline V CDR1 and CDR2: DFQATT, SNEGSKA (reference sequence). The CDR3 sequence is CSVWGSNTEAFF. For the CDR3, the DNA is TGCAGTGTTTGGGGTTCGAACACTGAAGCTTTCTTT.

Many counts were recorded for this clonotype. The chain joins TRBV5-4 to TRBJ2-5; D perhaps matches TRBD2 (5 bases). The V end lost 6 bases, the J end lost 4 bases, and 13 bases lay between the germline ends. CDR1 SGHNT and CDR2 YYREEE come from the germline V gene (reference sequence). This CDR3 has 13 residues. Here the CDR3 DNA reads TGTGCCAGCACCATTCATGGAGGAGAGACCCAGTACTTC. The encoded protein is CASTIHGGETQYF.